This TCR beta chain comes out of a study of cytomegalovirus exposure and HLA in healthy donors (dated by TCRdb to about 2017). For context, the study as a whole: According to an earlier analysis of a few hundred of the donors, roughly 180 million T cells yielded roughly 110 million unique TCR beta sequences and about 300 Gb of sequence data. An early release that covered roughly 600 HLA-typed donors contained approximately 290 gigabases of sequencing data and tens of millions of unique TCR sequences. Among the 398 genotyped donors, 75% to 90% belonged to the genetic ancestry cluster associated with self-reported Caucasian donors. The aim of the study was to test whether cataloging public T cell receptors could identify signatures of past pathogen exposure. The T cell repertoires of several hundred subjects were profiled by immunosequencing and related to cytomegalovirus serostatus. A separate validation cohort of some 130 different subjects was used in addition to the approximately 700-subject first cohort. The study combined high-throughput TCR immunosequencing, statistical association of individual TCRs with disease status, and machine learning to predict cytomegalovirus infection status. In a later analysis, previously published TCR beta repertoires from roughly 710 donors were re-analyzed and high-resolution HLA genotyping was added so that TCR occurrence patterns could be studied. Rather than drawing on any new phenotypic data, the later analysis identified candidate immune exposures from TCR beta sequences and the way those sequences occurred across donors. An earlier analysis of nearly 600 of the donors applied high-throughput TCR beta sequencing to assess whether each TCR beta V gene segment acted as functional or pseudogenic. Donor age, sex, ethnicity and CMV serostatus were collected together with the repertoire data. In a later genetic analysis, genome-wide SNP genotypes for about three fifths of the roughly 670 donors were used, and that subset was treated as a discovery cohort. Every discovery cohort repertoire had been produced on one sequencing platform. HLA typing included class I and class II loci at four-digit resolution. Typing coverage differed by locus: A, B, C, DRB1 and DQB1 were typed in roughly 629-630 donors, DQA1 in about 560, DPA1 in nearly 610, and DPB1 in around 490. Because of strong linkage in the cohort, four to six DR-DQ haplotypes were treated as single units for association and clustering. Across about 370 genotyped donors of the cohort, an average of approximately 240,000 unique TCR beta nucleotide sequences per donor were sequenced, and roughly 20% of those sequences were non-productive.

The CDR3 runs 12 residues from the cysteine to the phenylalanine. CDR3 DNA only is kept here, 36 bases in frame from base 1. The V and J ends are trimmed by 0 bases and 10 bases, leaving 5 bases between them. CDR1 and CDR2, per the germline V gene, are SGHTS and YDEGEE. The cohort consisted of 666 healthy bone marrow donors. At the time of sampling, every cohort member was nominally healthy, though immune exposures that went unrecorded were likely present. The donor was CMV seronegative and belonged to the group of under 400 seronegative cohort members. Each donor provided a peripheral blood sample, and peripheral blood mononuclear cells were used for TCR beta sequencing. The Qiagen DNeasy Blood Extraction Kit was used to extract genomic DNA from the blood cell samples. Findings and caveats that apply to the study as a whole: Correlated functional status among segregating V segments might be attributable to linkage disequilibrium, but an unknown experimental factor could not be ruled out. In an earlier analysis of more than 500 of the donors, most TCR beta V segments appeared in productive rearrangements about 90% or about 30% of the time, broadly matching IMGT annotations. Because counts were too low, approximately 15 rarely observed V segments, including chromosome 9 orphons, were excluded from the earlier analysis of 587 of the donors. A further reported finding was that TCR beta sequences accurately predicted the HLA-A and HLA-B alleles for most subjects in the first cohort. In a later analysis, several top co-occurrence clusters were reported to appear linked to parvovirus B19, influenza, CMV and Epstein-Barr virus. An association between a missense DCLRE1C variant and V-gene and J-gene trimming of TCR beta chains was found in a later genetic analysis and replicated in an independent cohort. Because the 87-base-pair reads could not distinguish some IMGT-functional V segments, including TRBV6-2 and TRBV6-3, those segments were excluded. CMV serostatus was the only immune exposure information available for the cohort. A later analysis found that TCR association rates varied across HLA loci, with DRB1 alleles showing the most associated TCRs and HLA-C alleles the fewest. Most TCR sequences were observed very rarely across donors, whereas some public TCRs were present in many individuals. Assigning TCR associations to individual alleles was difficult when HLA alleles, especially DR and DQ, strongly co-occurred. Because HLA typing was missing for some donors at each locus, association tests included only the typed subset. A cluster of highly shared sequence variants was judged likely to be a technical artifact of the sequencing pipeline. Presence/absence analyses assumed roughly uniform sequencing depth across donors, an assumption that may not hold. A later analysis found that HLA-associated TCR beta chains were more clonally expanded and had lower generation probabilities than equally common non-associated chains. In vitro tests confirmed that a few of the cytomegalovirus-associated TCR beta chains recognize cytomegalovirus antigens. The study listed 150 to 200 TCR beta chains as associated with cytomegalovirus. The classifier was reported to diagnose cytomegalovirus status with high specificity and sensitivity in both the original cohort and the validation cohort. In a later analysis, most CMV-associated TCR beta chains were found to appear HLA-restricted, with HLA associations seemingly driven largely by CMV exposure. A later genetic analysis reported fewer N-insertions in productive TCRs among donors in an Asian-associated ancestry cluster than the roughly 690-donor mean. A later analysis associated 16,951 TCR beta sequences with specific HLA alleles at a false discovery rate of 0.05. According to the authors, the approach could potentially be generalized to other disease states and immunological phenotypes. The cohort was sequenced for TCR beta chains only, and without alpha or paired-chain data the features that could be detected were limited.

This clone appeared a few times. The antigen it recognizes is unknown. Within one base of it there is no much larger clone, and no base qualities were kept. The library was built by means of the immunoSEQ multiplex PCR assay. The multiplex PCR relied on a mix of 60 forward primers for TCR Vbeta segments and 13 reverse primers for TCR Jbeta segments. The CDR3 region of rearranged TCR beta genes was amplified from genomic DNA by a multiplex PCR assay. On the Illumina HiSeq System, the amplified TCR beta libraries were sequenced as 87-base-pair reads. The source study handled its data this way. In a later analysis, some 80 million unique TCR beta chains were counted across the approximately 670 repertoires, and approximately 11 million of these chains were shared by at least two donors. Raw reads were error-corrected and collapsed into unique sequences by a nearest-neighbor algorithm in which closely related sequences were merged to remove PCR and sequencing errors. Alignment of CDR3 sequences to IMGT reference sequences was used to assign V, D and J gene segments. For a sequence to be retained, a match of at least six nucleotides was required to both a V gene segment and a J gene segment. Rearrangements were called productive when the CDR3 lacked stop codons and stayed in frame with V and J; all others were non-productive. Following IMGT convention, CDR3 was defined as the stretch from the second conserved V-encoded cysteine up to the conserved J-encoded phenylalanine. Sequences without an unambiguous match to a single V gene segment were excluded from the earlier analysis of over 500 of the donors. In an earlier analysis of approximately 610 of the donors, V segments were called functional above 56.7% productive rearrangements and were called segregating when the between-donor standard deviation exceeded 5%. A statistical classification framework was built to diagnose cytomegalovirus status from the catalog of TCR beta chain sequences. V and J gene assignment, in a later analysis, came from comparing TCR nucleotide sequences with IMGT/GENE-DB human TR gene sequences. The TCRdist pipeline was used in a later analysis to assign CDR3 sequences and most-parsimonious VDJ recombination scenarios. In a later analysis, each TCR beta chain was defined by its CDR3 amino acid sequence together with its V-gene family, and reads lacking a unique V-gene family were excluded. To address suspected cross-contamination and a sequencing artifact, a later analysis removed around 600 highly shared, low-generation-probability nucleotide sequences. In a later analysis, a clonal expansion index was calculated for each public chain from normalized within-repertoire ranks of inferred template counts. In a later analysis, generation probabilities were computed with a VDJ recombination model fitted to out-of-frame rearrangements, and the resulting probabilities were checked against IGoR. In a later analysis, hypergeometric tests were used to score TCR-TCR, TCR-HLA and TCR-CMV co-occurrence, with a repertoire-size bias correction applied to TCR pairs. A later analysis estimated false discovery rates by permuting HLA or CMV assignments 20 times. A later analysis grouped co-occurring TCRs with DBSCAN, adding TCRdist sequence similarity when clustering within HLA-allele-positive subsets. For co-occurrence clustering, repertoires with fewer than 30,000 or more than 120,000 public chains were excluded, along with four or five repertoires with anomalous nucleotide sharing. TCRdb holds this immuneACCESS table with in-frame rearrangements only. Some clones are missing; in checked studies, unresolved V genes explain under half, and the rest has no known cause. The DNA gave D and trimming, while V, J and clone size come from that table. The sample table holds roughly 100,000 clones, of which under 65% were seen once. 3.2% of the sample belongs to the ten largest clones.

This TCR came from a man aged 55-75 years in good health and CMV-seronegative. The sequenced sample was PBMCs. The V and J genes are TRBV5-8 and TRBJ1-6; no D gene call is confident. The DNA sequence follows: TGTGCCAGCAGCTTGGTTCTATCACCCCTCCACTTT. Its protein is CASSLVLSPLHF. This CDR3, with the reference TRBV5-8 and TRBJ1-6 proteins standing in past its ends, gives the full variable domain EAGVTQSPTHLIKTRGQQATLRCSPISGHTSVYWYQQALGLGLQFLLWYDEGEERNRGNFPPRFSGRQFPNYSSELNVNALELEDSALYLCASSLVLSPLHFGNGTRLTVT.